These 4 T cell receptor beta chains share one sample of origin, sequenced in a study of identical twins. TCRdb ran MiXCR on the 5' RACE reads and lists one entry per CDR3 protein. The sample contains just under 550,000 distinct CDR3 sequences, approximately 16% of which appear only once. These data also formed part of another study, on yellow fever vaccine responses in identical twins.

Sequencing input: CD4+ T cells sorted from blood. Receptors originate from a woman aged 18-29 years in good health.

The chain joins TRBV7-7 to TRBJ2-2; 13 nucleotides match TRBD2. The J segment lost 6 bases and the V segment lost 6 bases, leaving 13 bases of the junction unmatched. The CDR3 is 18 residues long. The V gene's germline CDR1 is SSHAT and CDR2 FNYEAQ (reference sequence). CDR3 DNA sequence: TGTGCCAGCAGACCCGGACTAGCGGGAGAAAAATTTTCCGGGGAGCTGTTTTTT. It is translated as CASRPGLAGEKFSGELFF.

This clonotype was recorded a few times. The chain links TRBV10-3 to TRBJ1-4; no definite D call. CDR3 length: 15 residues. Trimming stripped 0 bases from V and 0 bases from J, with 5 bases between. Germline V CDR1 and CDR2: ENHRY, SYGVKD. The CDR3 sequence is CAISESKATNEKLFF. CDR3 nucleotide sequence: TGTGCCATCAGTGAGTCGAAGGCAACTAATGAAAAACTGTTTTTT.

This clonotype showed up many times. The chain is built from TRBV28 and TRBJ2-3; 13 nucleotides line up with TRBD2. CDR1 is MDHEN and CDR2 is SYDVKM in the germline V gene. CDR3 length equals 16 residues. V lost 4 bases and J lost 3; bases outside the gene matches: 4. DNA for the CDR3: TGTGCCAGCAGTTCGACTAGCGGGGGGACAACAGATACGCAGTATTTT. Amino acids: CASSSTSGGTTDTQYF.

This clonotype came up many times. The rearrangement joins TRBV12-3 or TRBV12-4 to TRBJ2-3; D gene ambiguous. The CDR3 length is 13 residues. V lost 4 bases and J 6 bases, leaving 11 bases between the germline ends. Here the CDR3 reads CASSSPLRDTQYF. The CDR3, as DNA: TGTGCCAGCAGTTCCCCCTTGAGGGATACGCAGTATTTT.